This entry concerns a single T cell receptor (beta chain). The clone's antigen remains unknown. No clone much larger than this one lies a single base away; base qualities are absent. The data were taken from a study of T cell responses to AZD1222 COVID-19 vaccine (dated by TCRdb to the early 2020s). For the wider study: TCR sequencing covered more than 230 trial participants: approximately 200 given two doses of AZD1222 and 26 given two doses of MenACWY control vaccine. Enrollment into the trials was organized by age into subgroups of 18-55, 56-69 and 70-plus years, and those subgroups contained roughly 140, 27 and 60 TCR-sequenced participants, respectively. What the research found in general, with its limitations: After two AZD1222 doses, both the breadth and the depth of spike-specific TCRs were significantly higher than at day 0 and than in MenACWY recipients. Nearly half of unique spike-specific TCRs reportedly recognized epitopes outside regions mutated in the B.1.351 and B.1.1.7 variants. Only five to seven AZD1222 recipients were SARS-CoV-2 seropositive at baseline, limiting conclusions about previously exposed vaccinees. The 56-69-year group was small, and its depth increase did not reach significance, likely because of low power. The vaccine-associated CD4 TCRs covered the entire spike protein, and the dominant responses fell in regions 160-218 and 743-854. Because no day 14 peak-response samples were available, the repertoires could be characterized only after the peak T cell response. Participants were mostly white British and included more females than males, and it was suggested by the authors that clonal diversity may have been underestimated.

Sample time point, as interpreted from the label and publication: about 28 days (+/-7) after the second vaccine dose. AZD1222 recipients with second doses at about 4 weeks or about 12 weeks were pooled, because spike-specific TCR depth and breadth did not differ between schedules. Vaccinee samples were obtained from the UK trials COV001 and COV002, which included a single-blind randomized controlled phase 2/3 trial of AZD1222 (ChAdOx1 nCoV-19) in healthy adults. For TCRbeta chain sequencing, PBMC samples were collected from trial participants at day 0 and at day 28 after the second dose. The CDR3 regions of human TCRbeta chains were subjected to immunosequencing. The study's own analysis went as follows. Repertoire TCRs were checked for matches against a reference library of SARS-CoV-2-specific TCRs that had been generated using the MIRA antigen-specificity platform. Breadth was defined as the fraction of unique TCRs that were SARS-CoV-2-associated, and depth was defined as the fraction of total T cells that were SARS-CoV-2-associated. Using the MIRA data, each spike-specific TCR was mapped to the spike region that the TCR reacts to and placed in a CD4 or CD8 class. Log10-transformed breadth and depth values were compared by one-way ANOVA with Sidak's multiple comparisons tests. In TCRdb, the immuneACCESS table is reduced to in-frame sequences with V and J assigned. These tables do not hold every clone; where another copy was compared, an unresolved V gene accounts for under half, and the others remain unexplained. The V and J calls and the clone size are those of that table, but D and trimming were determined from the DNA. The table for this sample lists over 120,000 clones; approximately 89% of them were counted only once. The biggest ten clones account for roughly 1.5% of the sample.

The germline V gene (reference sequence) specifies SGHAT as CDR1 and FQDESV as CDR2. V is pared back by 5 bases and J by 8 bases, with 19 bases lying between the germline termini. From the cysteine through the phenylalanine, the CDR3 covers 15 amino acids. The only DNA kept is the CDR3, 45 bases in frame from the first base. Sequenced material: peripheral blood, taken 28 days after the second AZD1222 dose. The clonotype was recovered from an adult who received the AZD1222 COVID-19 vaccine. Rearrangement joined TRBV11-1 to TRBJ2-1, with a tentative D call of TRBD1 or TRBD2, each matching 6 bases. The CDR3 region reads CASSPGGGPQYEQFF. The sequence in DNA is TGTGCCAGCAGCCCTGGTGGGGGGCCTCAATATGAGCAGTTCTTC.